The present TCR beta chain was sequenced within a study of blood T cell repertoires in COVID-19 (dated by TCRdb to between 2020 and 2021). Turning to the overall study: Samples from collaborators originated in the United States, Italy and Spain and spanned both the acute and convalescent phases of COVID-19. Where available, HLA class I and class II types were taken from metadata supplied by the sample provider and were not determined by assay-based typing. A freely available public database, intended as a resource for researchers studying the immune response to SARS-CoV-2, is where the repertoires were released. The material from the prospective study consisted of cDNA or gDNA derived from T cells, B-cell-depleted T cells, or PBMCs. Deeply sampled blood TCRbeta repertoires from subjects exposed to, actively infected with, or recovered from COVID-19 were included in the dataset. The sample metadata nearly always contained a de-identified subject ID, COVID-19 status, age in years and sex. Samples came from the ongoing ImmuneRACE study (first 160 participants) plus 1,254 subjects from 6 global collaborators.

The collaborating institutions used their own protocols to collect whole blood in K2EDTA tubes. For TCRbeta analysis, collaborators shipped samples as frozen whole blood, isolated PBMCs, or DNA extracted from either of those sample types. Inclusive of the bounding cysteine and phenylalanine, the CDR3 is 16 residues long. The retained sequence is limited to the CDR3, 48 bases, with the frame set at the first base. Clipping removes 1 base from V and 6 bases from J, with 9 as the unmatched junction base count. CDR1 MDHEN and CDR2 SYDVKM are derived from the germline V gene. With regard to this clone: No antigen is known for it. Base qualities are not recorded, but no much larger clone differs from it by a single base.

Study-wide findings and limitations: The amount of clinical and demographic metadata varied by source and participant and was provided uncurated.

TCRbeta CDR3 regions were amplified from genomic DNA by means of the immunoSEQ Assay, a bias-controlled multiplex PCR. In the source study's methods: The number of nucleated cells in each sample was estimated by amplification of reference gene primers within the assay. To quantify the absolute abundance of each unique TCRbeta CDR3 rearrangement, sequence reads were collapsed and filtered. Productive Simpson clonality was computed per sample as the square root of Simpson's diversity index over productive rearrangements. Imported from immuneACCESS, the table was reduced by TCRdb to in-frame sequences with V and J called. These copies leave out some clones; in studies compared against another copy, an unresolved V gene accounts for under half, and the cause of the remainder is not known. The D gene and trimming were derived from the DNA, and the V and J assignments and clone size from that table. The sample yields around 250,000 clones; 70% to 90% were counted once. Of the sample, about 0.7% falls within the top ten clones.

The sample taken for sequencing was peripheral blood. The chain employs TRBV28 and TRBJ1-1; 9 nucleotides in the junction match TRBD1. The TCR originated in a human donor in a cohort sampled during active COVID-19. The nucleotide sequence reads as follows: TGTGCCAGCAGTTTATACGGAGGACAGGGGTCCCCTGAAGCTTTCTTT. It specifies CASSLYGGQGSPEAFF.